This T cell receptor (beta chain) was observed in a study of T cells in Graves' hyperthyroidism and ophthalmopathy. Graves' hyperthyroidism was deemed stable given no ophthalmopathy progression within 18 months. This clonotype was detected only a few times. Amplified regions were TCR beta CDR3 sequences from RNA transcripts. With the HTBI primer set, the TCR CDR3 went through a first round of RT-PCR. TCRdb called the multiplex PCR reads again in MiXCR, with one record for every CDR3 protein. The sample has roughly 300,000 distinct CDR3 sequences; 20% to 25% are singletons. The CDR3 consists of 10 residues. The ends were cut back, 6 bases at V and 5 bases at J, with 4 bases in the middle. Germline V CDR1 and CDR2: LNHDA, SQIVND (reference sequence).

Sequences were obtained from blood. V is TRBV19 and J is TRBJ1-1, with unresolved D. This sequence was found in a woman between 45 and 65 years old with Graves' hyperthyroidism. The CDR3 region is CASRRTEAFF. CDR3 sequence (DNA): TGTGCCAGTAGAAGGACTGAAGCTTTCTTT. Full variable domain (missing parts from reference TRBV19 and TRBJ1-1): DGGITQSPKYLFRKEGQNVTLSCEQNLNHDAMYWYRQDPGQGLRLIYYSQIVNDFQKGDIAEGYSVSREKKESFPLTVTSAQKNPTAFYLCASRRTEAFFGQGTRLTVV.